In this sample, the clone carrying this TCR beta chain turned up a few times. The CDR3 contains 14 residues. CDR1 is SGHRS and CDR2 is YFSETQ in the germline V gene. The V end was cut by 2 bases, the J end by 2 bases, with 9 bases between. TCRdb independently ran MiXCR on the 5' RACE reads; one entry per CDR3 protein. The table has about 490,000 distinct CDR3 sequences, nearly 15% seen once. This record comes from a study of identical twins. These records were also assigned to another study, of yellow fever vaccine responses in identical twins.

This chain uses TRBV5-1 with TRBJ2-3; TRBD2 is a possible D gene (6 bases). Source material: CD4+ T cells sorted from blood. The source of this sequence is a young woman in good health. The CDR3 spells CASSLPGLTDTQYF. The CDR3 DNA reads as TGCGCCAGCAGCTTACCGGGACTCACAGATACGCAGTATTTT.